Listed here are 18 T cell receptor beta chains from one sample, sequenced in a study of CD8 T cells in Susac syndrome. Random hexamers served to reverse transcribe roughly 0.45 to 1 ug RNA. TCRdb called the immunoSEQ multiplex PCR reads again in MiXCR, with one record for every CDR3 protein. The sample lists approximately 150,000 distinct CDR3 sequences; approximately 96% were seen once. Sequencing was carried out using CD4+ T cells from PBMCs. All receptors derive from a human donor with Susac syndrome.

This clonotype has just one count. The chain couples TRBV28 to TRBJ2-7; tentatively, D is TRBD1 (5 bases). V was trimmed by 4 bases and J by 6 bases, leaving 16 bases between them. Germline V gives CDR1 MDHEN, CDR2 SYDVKM. This CDR3 has 14 amino acids. This CDR3 reads CASSSPHKGSEQYF. CDR3 nucleotides: TGTGCCAGCAGTTCGCCCCATAAGGGGTCCGAGCAGTACTTC.

This clonotype has a handful of counts. The chain links TRBV18 to TRBJ1-2; unclear D gene. The CDR3 extends over 14 amino acids. Deletions cut 3 bases from V and 2 bases from J, with 10 bases between. Looked up from germline, CDR1 is KGHSH and CDR2 is LQKENI. The CDR3: CASSPVGRNYGYTF. In nucleotides, the CDR3 is TGTGCCAGCTCACCGGTCGGCAGGAACTATGGCTACACCTTC.

V usage is TRBV6-4 and J usage is TRBJ2-3; 12 nucleotides line up with TRBD2. Trimming removed 4 bases from V and 5 bases from J; junction bases left unmatched: 4. Germline V gene sequence: CDR1 MRHNA, CDR2 SNTAGT. The CDR3 totals 15 residues. The CDR3 spells CASSVLAGGQDTQYF. CDR3 nucleotide sequence: TGTGCCAGCAGTGTCCTAGCGGGGGGGCAAGATACGCAGTATTTT.

The V call is TRBV2, the J call TRBJ2-5; D gene unclear. The ends were cut back, 3 bases at V and 0 bases at J, with 8 bases in the middle. Germline V gene data show CDR1 as SNHLY and CDR2 as FYNNEI. This CDR3 contains 14 residues. The CDR3 reads CASSERTYQETQYF. CDR3 bases: TGTGCCAGCAGTGAGAGGACGTACCAAGAGACCCAGTACTTC.

The chain links TRBV20-1 to TRBJ2-1; the match to TRBD2 covers 8 bases. The ends lost 6 bases at V and 8 bases at J; junction bases unmatched: 6. This CDR3 contains 12 residues. CDR1 is DFQATT, CDR2 SNEGSKA, per germline (reference sequence). CDR3 sequence (DNA): TGCAGTGCAAGCGGGAGTTCGGATGAGCAGTTCTTC. Amino acids: CSASGSSDEQFF.

This chain uses TRBV3-1 with TRBJ1-1; D ambiguous. Trimming removed 3 bases at V and 4 bases at J, with 12 bases between. This CDR3 comprises 14 residues. Per germline, CDR1 LGHDT and CDR2 YNNKEL (reference sequence). This chain's CDR3 is CASSQLGRTTEAFF. As DNA, the CDR3 is TGTGCCAGCAGCCAGTTGGGCAGGACCACTGAAGCTTTCTTT.

This chain joins TRBV12-3 or TRBV12-4 and TRBJ2-1; TRBD1 or TRBD2 may be the D gene (5 bases each). This CDR3 spans 15 amino acids. Trimming cost V 6 bases and J 6 bases, with 18 bases left between them. The CDR3 sequence is CASRPGLQSINEQFF. CDR3 DNA sequence: TGTGCCAGCAGACCGGGGCTTCAGAGTATCAATGAGCAGTTCTTC.

This clonotype was observed once. The gene calls are TRBV5-4 and TRBJ1-2; the match to TRBD1 covers 9 bases. The CDR3 is made up of 13 amino acids. Germline-derived CDR1 and CDR2 are SGHNT and YYREEE (reference sequence). The V gene end was trimmed by 3 bases and the J gene end by 4 bases; junction bases not matched to a gene: 1. The CDR3 DNA is TGTGCCAGCAGCTGGGGACAGGGCTATGGCTACACCTTC. Translation: CASSWGQGYGYTF.

This chain's CDR3 is CSVGLAMTYEQYF. DNA for the CDR3: TGCAGCGTTGGACTAGCGATGACCTACGAGCAGTACTTC. V gene TRBV29-1 combines with J gene TRBJ2-7; 8 bases line up with TRBD2. CDR1 is SQVTM, CDR2 ANQGSEA, per germline. This CDR3 contains 13 residues. V lost 4 bases, J lost 2 bases, and 4 bases stayed unmatched.

The chain couples TRBV20-1 to TRBJ1-5; D uncertain. V shed 0 bases and J shed 5 bases, with 8 bases lying between them. CDR3 length: 13 amino acids. Germline CDR1 DFQATT, CDR2 SNEGSKA (reference sequence). CDR3 nucleotides: TGCAGTGCTAGAGATCAGGCAGATCAGCCCCAGCATTTT. Translating gives CSARDQADQPQHF.

This sequence joins TRBV20-1 and TRBJ2-2; D may be TRBD1 (7 bases). Germline values: CDR1 DFQATT, CDR2 SNEGSKA (reference sequence). The length of the CDR3 is 15 residues. V lost 3 bases, J lost 3 bases, and 14 bases lay in between. Here the CDR3 DNA reads TGCAGTGCTAGCGGGAGAGGGGGCTACACCGGGGAGCTGTTTTTT. It translates to CSASGRGGYTGELFF.

This clonotype was observed a single time. The gene calls are TRBV20-1 and TRBJ2-3, with D perhaps TRBD2 (6 bases). The V and J ends lost 6 bases and 0 bases respectively, with 13 bases between them. The CDR3 loop spans 14 amino acids. The germline V gene encodes CDR1 DFQATT and CDR2 SNEGSKA (reference sequence). CDR3 sequence reads: CSAAGTGSTDTQYF. CDR3 bases: TGCAGTGCGGCGGGGACGGGCAGCACAGATACGCAGTATTTT.

The CDR3 spells CASSGKIPYEQYF. CDR3 nucleotide sequence: TGTGCCAGCTCCGGGAAGATACCCTACGAGCAGTACTTC. This chain uses TRBV28 with TRBJ2-7; tentatively, D is TRBD2 (5 bases). The CDR3 consists of 13 residues. Germline loops: CDR1 MDHEN, CDR2 SYDVKM. Trimming cost V 8 bases and J 2 bases, with 13 bases left between them.

The chain joins TRBV19 to TRBJ2-3, with 11 bases matching TRBD2. The CDR3 contains 16 residues. Germline lookup yields CDR1 LNHDA and CDR2 SQIVND (reference sequence). Germline trimming cut 4 bases from V and 3 bases from J; bases unmatched to any gene: 6. CDR3 sequence reads: CASSTTGTSGTDTQYF. CDR3 bases: TGTGCCAGTAGTACCACCGGGACTAGCGGAACAGATACGCAGTATTTT.

The chain employs TRBV4-1 and TRBJ2-3, with 7 bases matching TRBD2. This CDR3 spans 14 amino acids. Germline trimming cut 6 bases from V and 4 bases from J; bases unmatched to any gene: 7. Germline CDR1 MGHRA, CDR2 YSYEKL. CDR3 sequence (DNA): TGCGCCAGCAGGTGGGGAGGGGCCCCAGATACGCAGTATTTT. Amino acids: CASRWGGAPDTQYF.

The rearrangement joins TRBV28 to TRBJ2-1, with 10 bases lining up with TRBD1. This CDR3 comprises 15 residues. Germline CDR1 reads MDHEN; CDR2 reads SYDVKM. The V gene end was trimmed by 5 bases and the J gene end by 4 bases; junction bases not matched to a gene: 5. The DNA for the CDR3 is TGTGCCAGCAGTATAGACAGGGGGCTGTACAATGAGCAGTTCTTC. Its translation: CASSIDRGLYNEQFF.

This chain uses TRBV3-1 with TRBJ1-2, with 10 bases matching TRBD1. The germline CDR1 and CDR2 sequences are LGHDT and YNNKEL (reference sequence). The junction had 3 bases not matched to a gene; V was cut back by 4 bases and J by 7 bases. This CDR3 comprises 13 residues. The CDR3, as DNA: TGTGCCAGCAGCCCCCGGACAGGGGGTGGCTACACCTTC. Translating it yields CASSPRTGGGYTF.

This chain joins TRBV20-1 and TRBJ1-5, with D uncertain. CDR3 size: 13 residues. Germline assignment: CDR1 DFQATT and CDR2 SNEGSKA (reference sequence). The V end was cut by 3 bases, the J end by 8 bases, with 14 bases between. The CDR3 sequence is CSASKRPGEPQHF. CDR3 bases: TGCAGTGCTAGTAAGCGTCCTGGGGAGCCCCAGCATTTT.